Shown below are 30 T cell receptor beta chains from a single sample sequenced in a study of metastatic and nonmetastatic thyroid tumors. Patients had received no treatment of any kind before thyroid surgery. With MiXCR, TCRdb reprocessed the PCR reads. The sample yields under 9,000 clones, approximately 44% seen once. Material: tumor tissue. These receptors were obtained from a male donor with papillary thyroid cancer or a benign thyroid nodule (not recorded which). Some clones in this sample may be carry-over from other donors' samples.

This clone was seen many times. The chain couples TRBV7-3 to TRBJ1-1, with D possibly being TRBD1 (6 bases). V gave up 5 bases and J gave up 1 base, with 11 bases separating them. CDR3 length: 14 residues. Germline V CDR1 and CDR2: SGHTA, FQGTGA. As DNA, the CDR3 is TGTGCCAGCAGCCAACAGGGTGGGAACACTGAAGCTTTCTTT. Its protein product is CASSQQGGNTEAFF.

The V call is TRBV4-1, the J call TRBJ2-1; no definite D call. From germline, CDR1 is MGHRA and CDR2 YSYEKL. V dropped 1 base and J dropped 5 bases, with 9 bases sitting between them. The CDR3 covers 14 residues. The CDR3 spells CASSQVVRDNEQFF. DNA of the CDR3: TGCGCCAGCAGCCAAGTGGTTCGCGACAATGAGCAGTTCTTC.

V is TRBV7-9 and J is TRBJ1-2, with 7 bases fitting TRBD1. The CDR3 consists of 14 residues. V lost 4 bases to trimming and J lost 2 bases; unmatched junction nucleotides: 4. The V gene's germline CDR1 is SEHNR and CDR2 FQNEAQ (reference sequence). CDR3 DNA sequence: TGTGCCAGCAGCTCTGGGACAGTGAACTATGGCTACACCTTC. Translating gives CASSSGTVNYGYTF.

This chain's CDR3 is CATSREQSLQETQYF. In nucleotides, the CDR3 is TGTGCCACCAGCAGAGAGCAGAGCCTTCAAGAGACCCAGTACTTC. The chain couples TRBV15 to TRBJ2-5; D gene ambiguous. CDR3 length: 15 amino acids. Trimming removed 0 bases at V and 2 bases at J, with 10 bases between. Germline CDR1 is LNHNV and CDR2 is YYDKDF (reference sequence).

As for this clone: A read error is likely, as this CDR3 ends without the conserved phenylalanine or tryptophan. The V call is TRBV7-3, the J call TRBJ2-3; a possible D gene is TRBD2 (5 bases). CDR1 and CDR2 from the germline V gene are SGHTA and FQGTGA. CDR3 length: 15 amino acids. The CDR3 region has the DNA TGTGCAAGCAGCTTAACGGGAACCTTCACAGATACGCAGTATGTT. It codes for CASSLTGTFTDTQYV.

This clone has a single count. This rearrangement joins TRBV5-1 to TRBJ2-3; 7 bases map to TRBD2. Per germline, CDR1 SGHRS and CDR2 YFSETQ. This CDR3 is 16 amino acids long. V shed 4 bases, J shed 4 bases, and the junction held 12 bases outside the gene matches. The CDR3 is CASSLSVKREADTQYF. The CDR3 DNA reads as TGCGCCAGCAGCCTGTCCGTAAAGCGGGAAGCAGATACGCAGTATTTT.

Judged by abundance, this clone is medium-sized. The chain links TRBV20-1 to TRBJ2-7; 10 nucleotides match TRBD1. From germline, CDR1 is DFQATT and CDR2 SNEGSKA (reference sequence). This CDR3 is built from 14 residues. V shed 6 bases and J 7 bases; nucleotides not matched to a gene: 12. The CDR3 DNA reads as TGCAGTGCGGAACCGGGACAGGGGATGGGTGAGCAGTACTTC. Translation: CSAEPGQGMGEQYF.

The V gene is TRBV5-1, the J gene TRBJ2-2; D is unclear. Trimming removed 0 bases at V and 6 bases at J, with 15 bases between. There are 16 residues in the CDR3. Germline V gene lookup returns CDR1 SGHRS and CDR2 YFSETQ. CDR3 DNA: TGCGCCAGCAGCTTGGTCCGAGATTGGCCCGCCGGGGAGCTGTTTTTT. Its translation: CASSLVRDWPAGELFF.

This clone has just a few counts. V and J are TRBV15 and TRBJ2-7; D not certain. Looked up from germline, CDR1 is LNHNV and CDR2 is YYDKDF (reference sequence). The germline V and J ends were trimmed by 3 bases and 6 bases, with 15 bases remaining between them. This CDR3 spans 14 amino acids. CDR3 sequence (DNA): TGTGCCACCAGCAGCTCCGGCGCTGTGTCCGAGCAGTACTTC. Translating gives CATSSSGAVSEQYF.

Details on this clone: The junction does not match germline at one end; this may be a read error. The CDR3 DNA sequence: TGTGCAAGCAGTCGAAGTCCCGGGACGGGGACGGGGGAGCAGTTTTTT. Its protein is CASSRSPGTGTGEQFF. The genes are TRBV6-1 and TRBJ2-2; D might be TRBD2 (6 bases). This CDR3 has 16 amino acids. Germline CDR1 reads MNHNS; CDR2 reads SASEGT.

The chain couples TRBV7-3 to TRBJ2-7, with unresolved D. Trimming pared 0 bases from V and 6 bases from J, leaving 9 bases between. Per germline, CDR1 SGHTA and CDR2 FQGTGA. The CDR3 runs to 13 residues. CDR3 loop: CASSLTPLTEQYF. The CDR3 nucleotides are TGTGCCAGCAGCTTAACCCCCTTAACCGAGCAGTACTTC.

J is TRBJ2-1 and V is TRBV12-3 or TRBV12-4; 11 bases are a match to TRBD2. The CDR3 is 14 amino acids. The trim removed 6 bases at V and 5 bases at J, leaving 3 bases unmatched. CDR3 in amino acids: CASRRLAGNNEQFF. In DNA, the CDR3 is TGTGCCAGCAGAAGACTAGCGGGAAACAATGAGCAGTTCTTC.

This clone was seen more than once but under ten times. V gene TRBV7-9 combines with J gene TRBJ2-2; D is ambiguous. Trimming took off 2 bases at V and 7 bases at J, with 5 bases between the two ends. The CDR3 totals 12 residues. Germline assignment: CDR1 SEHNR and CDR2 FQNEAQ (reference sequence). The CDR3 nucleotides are TGTGCCAGCAGCTTATATGGCGGGGAGCTGTTTTTT. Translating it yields CASSLYGGELFF. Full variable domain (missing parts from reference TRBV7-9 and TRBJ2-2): DTGVSQNPRHKITKRGQNVTFRCDPISEHNRLYWYRQTLGQGPEFLTYFQNEAQLEKSRLLSDRFSAERPKGSFSTLEIQRTEQGDSAMYLCASSLYGGELFFGEGSRLTVL.

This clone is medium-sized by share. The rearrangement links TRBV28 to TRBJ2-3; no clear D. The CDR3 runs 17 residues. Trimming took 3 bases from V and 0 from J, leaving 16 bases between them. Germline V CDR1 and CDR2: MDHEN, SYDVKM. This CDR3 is CASSLNVIDSSTDTQYF. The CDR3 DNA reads TGTGCCAGCAGTTTGAACGTTATTGACTCTAGCACAGATACGCAGTATTTT.

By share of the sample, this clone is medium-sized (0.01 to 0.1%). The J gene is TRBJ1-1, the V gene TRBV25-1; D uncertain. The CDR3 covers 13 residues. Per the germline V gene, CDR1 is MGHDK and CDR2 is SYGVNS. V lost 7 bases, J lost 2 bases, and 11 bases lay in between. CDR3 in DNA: TGTGCCAGCATCCCGAGTTCCAACACTGAAGCTTTCTTT. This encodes CASIPSSNTEAFF.

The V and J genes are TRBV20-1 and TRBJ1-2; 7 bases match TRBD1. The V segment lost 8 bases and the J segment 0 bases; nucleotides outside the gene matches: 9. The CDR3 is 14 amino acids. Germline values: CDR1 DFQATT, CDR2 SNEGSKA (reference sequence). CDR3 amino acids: CSSPGQATNYGYTF. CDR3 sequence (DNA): TGCAGTTCTCCCGGACAGGCCACTAACTATGGCTACACCTTC.

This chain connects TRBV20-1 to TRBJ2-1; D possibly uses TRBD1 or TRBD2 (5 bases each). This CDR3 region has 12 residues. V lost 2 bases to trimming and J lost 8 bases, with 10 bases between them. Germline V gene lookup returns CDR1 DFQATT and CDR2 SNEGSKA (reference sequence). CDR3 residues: CSARWGWYEQFF. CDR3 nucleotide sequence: TGCAGTGCTAGATGGGGGTGGTATGAGCAGTTCTTC.

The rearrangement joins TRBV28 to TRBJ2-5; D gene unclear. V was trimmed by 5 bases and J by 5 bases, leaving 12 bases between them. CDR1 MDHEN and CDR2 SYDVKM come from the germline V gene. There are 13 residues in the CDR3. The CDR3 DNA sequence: TGTGCCAGCAGTACCCCCACTTGGGAGACCCAGTACTTC. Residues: CASSTPTWETQYF.

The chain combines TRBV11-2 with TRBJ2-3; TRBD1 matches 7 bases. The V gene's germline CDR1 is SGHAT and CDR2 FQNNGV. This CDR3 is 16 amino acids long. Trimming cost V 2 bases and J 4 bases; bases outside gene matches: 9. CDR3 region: CASSLSSRQGADTQYF. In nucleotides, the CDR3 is TGTGCCAGCAGCTTAAGTTCCCGCCAGGGGGCAGATACGCAGTATTTT.

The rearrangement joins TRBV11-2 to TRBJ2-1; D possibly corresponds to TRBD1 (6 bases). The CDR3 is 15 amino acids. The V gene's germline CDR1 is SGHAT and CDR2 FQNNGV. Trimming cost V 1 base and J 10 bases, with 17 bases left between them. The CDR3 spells CASSLVGGREGEQFF. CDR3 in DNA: TGTGCCAGCAGCTTAGTAGGGGGTCGGGAAGGGGAGCAGTTCTTC.

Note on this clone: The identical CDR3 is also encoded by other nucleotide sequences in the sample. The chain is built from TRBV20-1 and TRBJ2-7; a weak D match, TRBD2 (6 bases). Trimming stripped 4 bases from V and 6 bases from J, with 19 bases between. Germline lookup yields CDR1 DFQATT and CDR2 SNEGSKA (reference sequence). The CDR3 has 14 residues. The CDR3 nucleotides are TGCAGTGCTACAACCCCCGGGCCGACTAGCGAGCAGTACTTC. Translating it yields CSATTPGPTSEQYF.

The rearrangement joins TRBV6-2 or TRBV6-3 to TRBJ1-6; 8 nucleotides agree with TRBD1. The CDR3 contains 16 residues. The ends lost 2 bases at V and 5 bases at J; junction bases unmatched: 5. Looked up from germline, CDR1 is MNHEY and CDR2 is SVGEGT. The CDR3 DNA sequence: TGTGCCAGCAGTTACACGGACAGGGAGAATAATTCACCCCTCCACTTT. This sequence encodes CASSYTDRENNSPLHF.

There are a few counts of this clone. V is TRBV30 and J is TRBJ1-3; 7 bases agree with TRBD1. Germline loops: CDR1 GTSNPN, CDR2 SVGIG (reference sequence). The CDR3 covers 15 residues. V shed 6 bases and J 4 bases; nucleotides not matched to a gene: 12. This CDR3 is CACTPEGAVGNTIYF. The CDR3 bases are TGTGCCTGCACTCCTGAGGGGGCGGTCGGAAACACCATATATTTT. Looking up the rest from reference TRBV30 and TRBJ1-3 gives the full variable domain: SQTIHQWPATLVQPVGSPLSLECTVEGTSNPNLYWYRQAAGRGLQLLFYSVGIGQISSEVPQNLSASRPQDRQFILSSKKLLLSDSGFYLCACTPEGAVGNTIYFGEGSWLTVV.

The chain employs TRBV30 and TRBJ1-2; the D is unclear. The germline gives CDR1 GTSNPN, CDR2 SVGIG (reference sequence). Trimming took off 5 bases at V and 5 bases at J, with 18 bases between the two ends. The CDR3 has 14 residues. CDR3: CAWFHNSFNYGYTF. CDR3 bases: TGTGCCTGGTTTCACAACTCGTTTAATTATGGCTACACCTTC.

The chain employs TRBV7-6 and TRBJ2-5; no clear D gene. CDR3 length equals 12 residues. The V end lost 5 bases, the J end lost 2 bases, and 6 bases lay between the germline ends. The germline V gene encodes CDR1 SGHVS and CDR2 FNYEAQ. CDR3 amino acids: CASSNSQETQYF. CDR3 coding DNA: TGTGCCAGCAGCAATTCACAAGAGACCCAGTACTTC.

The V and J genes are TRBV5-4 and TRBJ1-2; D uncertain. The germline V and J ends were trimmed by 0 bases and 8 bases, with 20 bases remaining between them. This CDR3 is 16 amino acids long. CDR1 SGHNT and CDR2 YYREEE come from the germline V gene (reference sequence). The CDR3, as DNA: TGTGCCAGCAGCTTGGGGTCGCTTGGGCAACCAAACGGCTACACCTTC. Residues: CASSLGSLGQPNGYTF.

The CDR3 reads CASSQGNRQETQYF. As DNA, the CDR3 is TGCGCCAGCAGCCAAGGGAACAGACAAGAGACCCAGTACTTC. The chain combines TRBV4-1 with TRBJ2-5; D gene ambiguous. The CDR3 sequence is 14 residues long. V lost 1 base, J lost 2 bases, and 8 bases lay in between. The V gene's germline CDR1 is MGHRA and CDR2 YSYEKL.

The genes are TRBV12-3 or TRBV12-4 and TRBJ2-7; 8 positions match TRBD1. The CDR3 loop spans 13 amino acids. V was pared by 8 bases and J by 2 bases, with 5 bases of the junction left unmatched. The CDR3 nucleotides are TGTGCCAGCGGAATACAGGGGGCCTACGAGCAGTACTTC. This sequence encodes CASGIQGAYEQYF.

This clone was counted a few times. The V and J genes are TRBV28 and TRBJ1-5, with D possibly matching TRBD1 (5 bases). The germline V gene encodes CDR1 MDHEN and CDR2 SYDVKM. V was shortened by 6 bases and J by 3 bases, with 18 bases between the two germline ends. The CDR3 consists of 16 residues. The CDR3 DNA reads TGTGCCAGCAGGGGGGATTGGGGAAGGGTCAATCAGCCCCAGCATTTT. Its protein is CASRGDWGRVNQPQHF.

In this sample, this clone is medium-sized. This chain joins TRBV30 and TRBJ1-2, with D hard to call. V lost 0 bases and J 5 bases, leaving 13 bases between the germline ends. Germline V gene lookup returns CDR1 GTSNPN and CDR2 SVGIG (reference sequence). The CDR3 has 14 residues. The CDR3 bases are TGTGCCTGGAGTGTATCCGGGGTCTTTTATGGCTACACCTTC. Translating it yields CAWSVSGVFYGYTF.